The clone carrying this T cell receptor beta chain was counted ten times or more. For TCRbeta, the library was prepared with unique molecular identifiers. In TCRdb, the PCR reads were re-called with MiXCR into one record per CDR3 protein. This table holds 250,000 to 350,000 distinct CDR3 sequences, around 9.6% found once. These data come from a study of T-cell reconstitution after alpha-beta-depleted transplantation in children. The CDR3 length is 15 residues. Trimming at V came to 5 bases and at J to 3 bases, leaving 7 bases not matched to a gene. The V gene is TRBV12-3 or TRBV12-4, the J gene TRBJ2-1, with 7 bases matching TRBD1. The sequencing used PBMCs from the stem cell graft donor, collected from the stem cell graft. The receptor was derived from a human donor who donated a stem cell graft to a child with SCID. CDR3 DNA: TGTGCCAGCAGTACCAGGGACAGTTACTACAATGAGCAGTTCTTC. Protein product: CASSTRDSYYNEQFF.